This TCR beta chain was sequenced in a study of molecular identifiers for immune sequencing clone quantification. Trimming left V 5 bases short and J 1 base short, with 15 bases between. The CDR3 extends over 16 amino acids. CDR1 and CDR2 from the germline V gene are LGHNA and YSLEER. Bulk TCR libraries used previously described methods and listed TCR primers. Each CDR3 protein gets one entry after TCRdb re-called the PCR reads with MiXCR. The sample gives 400,000 to 600,000 distinct CDR3 sequences, roughly 24% of which show up once; around 0.8% is in the top ten. The receptor comes from a human donor in good health. Some libraries in this study had Jurkat cell RNA spiked in. V is TRBV4-3 and J is TRBJ1-3, with D perhaps TRBD1 (6 bases). The material sequenced was naive CD8+ T cells from blood, with Jurkat cell RNA spiked in. Subset in this sample: FACS-sorted CD8+CD4-CCR7+CD45RA+ naive T cells. The CDR3 region has the DNA TGCGCCAGCAGCTCGTCGATAGGACAGTCTGGAAACACCATATATTTT. It translates to CASSSSIGQSGNTIYF.